This passage covers 24 T cell receptor beta chains from one sample sequenced in a study of blood T cell repertoires in COVID-19. Clones were sequenced by immunoSEQ multiplex PCR, and TCRdb holds only the in-frame ones, with some missing. This sample has 150,000 to 200,000 clones, with approximately 80% found just once. The material sequenced was PBMCs or T cells enriched from blood (not recorded which). The receptor set was obtained from a man aged 50 to 60 who had recovered from COVID-19.

The chain carries TRBV11-3 and TRBJ2-7; possibly TRBD2 for D (6 bases). The V gene lost 1 base and the J gene lost 6 bases, with 16 bases spanning the gap. The germline CDR1 and CDR2 sequences are SGHNT and YENEEA. The CDR3 length is 15 residues. CDR3 coding DNA: TGTGCCAGCAGCTTAGGCCACGGCGGGGCCTTCGAGCAGTACTTC. Amino acid sequence: CASSLGHGGAFEQYF.

This clone was seen a single time. CDR3 in DNA: TGTGCCAGCAGCGACATCGGGGATAGCAATCAGCCCCAGCATTTT. Its protein is CASSDIGDSNQPQHF. The chain links TRBV7-9 to TRBJ1-5; no reliable D call. CDR1 and CDR2 from the germline V gene are SEHNR and FQNEAQ (reference sequence). V lost 5 bases, J lost 0 bases, and 11 bases lay in between. The length of the CDR3 is 15 residues.

The genes are TRBV5-8 and TRBJ2-1; TRBD2 matches 11 bases. Germline-derived CDR1 and CDR2 are SGHTS and YDEGEE. The CDR3 spans 15 residues. V gave up 7 bases and J gave up 4 bases; unmatched junction bases: 7. CDR3 sequence reads: CASSMGLAAYNEQFF. The CDR3 DNA sequence: TGTGCCAGCTCAATGGGACTAGCGGCTTACAATGAGCAGTTCTTC.

This chain joins TRBV28 and TRBJ1-1, with no clear D. The V gene's germline CDR1 is MDHEN and CDR2 SYDVKM. The CDR3 is 16 residues long. Between the trimmed V and J ends, which lost 6 bases and 3 bases, there was a span of 20 bases. The chain's CDR3 is CASSPVSGSRYTEAFF. In nucleotides, the CDR3 is TGTGCCAGCAGCCCGGTATCGGGGTCGAGGTACACTGAAGCTTTCTTT.

This CDR3 is CASSAGQFQPQHF. CDR3 bases: TGTGCCAGCAGTGCCGGACAGTTTCAGCCCCAGCATTTT. The chain has TRBV2 and TRBJ1-5, with D possibly matching TRBD1 (6 bases). Germline-derived CDR1 and CDR2 are SNHLY and FYNNEI. The CDR3 sequence is 13 residues long. Trimming took off 4 bases at V and 6 bases at J, with 10 bases between the two ends. The entire variable domain, with the rest obtained from reference TRBV2 and TRBJ1-5, is as follows: EPEVTQTPSHQVTQMGQEVILRCVPISNHLYFYWYRQILGQKVEFLVSFYNNEISEKSEIFDDQFSVERPDGSNFTLKIRSTKLEDSAMYFCASSAGQFQPQHFGDGTRLSIL.

The chain links TRBV3-1 (or the pseudogene TRBV3-2) to TRBJ2-7; possibly TRBD1 for D (5 bases). Per the germline V gene, CDR1 is LGHDT and CDR2 is YNNKEL (reference sequence). The V end was cut by 3 bases, the J end by 5 bases, with 17 bases between. This CDR3 has 15 amino acids. For the CDR3, the DNA is TGTGCCAGCAGCCATCAGGGAATAACCCCCAACGAGCAGTACTTC. Translating it yields CASSHQGITPNEQYF.

The CDR3 DNA is TGTGCCAGCAGCCCTACAGGGGCAGGGGGAGGAAACACCATATATTTT. This encodes CASSPTGAGGGNTIYF. The chain joins TRBV7-2 to TRBJ1-3; TRBD1 aligns across 7 bases. Germline V CDR1 and CDR2: SGHTA, FQGNSA. The trim removed 5 bases at V and 4 bases at J, leaving 11 bases unmatched. This CDR3 has 16 residues.

This chain links TRBV18 with TRBJ1-5; TRBD1 is a possible D gene (5 bases). V lost 3 bases to trimming and J lost 4 bases, with 10 bases between them. The CDR3 extends over 14 amino acids. Germline assignment: CDR1 KGHSH and CDR2 LQKENI. In DNA, the CDR3 is TGTGCCAGCTCACCCTCGACAGCAAATCAGCCCCAGCATTTT. Its protein product is CASSPSTANQPQHF. The entire variable domain, with the rest obtained from reference TRBV18 and TRBJ1-5, is as follows: NAGVMQNPRHLVRRRGQEARLRCSPMKGHSHVYWYRQLPEEGLKFMVYLQKENIIDESGMPKERFSAEFPKEGPSILRIQQVVRGDSAAYFCASSPSTANQPQHFGDGTRLSIL.

The chain combines TRBV6-5 with TRBJ2-5, with TRBD1 matching 10 bases. The ends lost 6 bases at V and 7 bases at J; junction bases unmatched: 11. The CDR3 spans 15 residues. Germline-derived CDR1 and CDR2 are MNHEY and SVGAGI. The CDR3 nucleotides read TGTGCCAGCAGAGCATCCGGACAGGGGGTTTGGACCCAGTACTTC. Its protein product is CASRASGQGVWTQYF.

This clone turned up a few times. The J gene is TRBJ1-2, the V gene TRBV5-1; TRBD1 matches 7 bases. CDR3 length equals 14 residues. Germline CDR1 is SGHRS and CDR2 is YFSETQ. J lost 0 bases, V lost 4 bases, and 3 bases had no gene match. CDR3 coding DNA: TGCGCCAGCAGCCCCGACAGGGCTAACTATGGCTACACCTTC. It translates to CASSPDRANYGYTF.

The chain has TRBV6-5 and TRBJ2-5; D unclear. CDR3 length: 13 amino acids. Germline V gene sequence: CDR1 MNHEY, CDR2 SVGAGI. V gave up 6 bases and J gave up 1 base, with 9 bases separating them. CDR3 nucleotides: TGTGCCAGCAGCGGCGGAGTCCAAGAGACCCAGTACTTC. This sequence encodes CASSGGVQETQYF.

This chain joins TRBV5-6 and TRBJ2-2, with D possibly matching TRBD2 (5 bases). Germline V lookup: CDR1 SGHDT, CDR2 YYEEEE. This CDR3 has 14 amino acids. Trimming cost V 4 bases and J 2 bases, with 9 bases left between them. The CDR3 DNA is TGTGCCAGCAGCCTAGGACTCAACACCGGGGAGCTGTTTTTT. Amino acids: CASSLGLNTGELFF.

Only one count was recorded for this clone. The chain uses TRBV28 and TRBJ1-2; D uncertain. Germline V gives CDR1 MDHEN, CDR2 SYDVKM. V shed 2 bases and J shed 3 bases, with 7 bases lying between them. The length of the CDR3 is 13 residues. The CDR3 sequence: CASSLISDYGYTF. The CDR3 nucleotides are TGTGCCAGCAGTTTAATCTCTGACTATGGCTACACCTTC.

This clone showed up many times. The gene calls are TRBV2 and TRBJ2-1; TRBD2 aligns across 9 bases. V trimming: 3 bases; J trimming: 5 bases; junction bases outside the gene matches: 2. The germline V gene encodes CDR1 SNHLY and CDR2 FYNNEI. The CDR3 sequence is 14 residues long. CDR3 amino acids: CASSDGLANNEQFF. The CDR3 region has the DNA TGTGCCAGCAGTGACGGACTAGCGAACAATGAGCAGTTCTTC.

The rearrangement links TRBV10-3 to TRBJ1-2, with 9 bases matching TRBD1. Germline V gives CDR1 ENHRY, CDR2 SYGVKD. V was clipped by 6 bases and J by 6 bases; unmatched bases: 8. CDR3 length: 14 residues. CDR3 nucleotide sequence: TGTGCCATCAGCTTGGGACAGGGAAGAGATGGCTACACCTTC. Translated, it gives CAISLGQGRDGYTF.

The rearrangement joins TRBV3-1 (or the pseudogene TRBV3-2) to TRBJ2-7, with D uncertain. The CDR3 is made up of 14 amino acids. V shed 1 base and J shed 0 bases, with 7 bases lying between them. CDR1 LGHDT and CDR2 YNNKEL come from the germline V gene (reference sequence). CDR3 sequence (DNA): TGTGCCAGCAGCCAAGCCAAGCTCTCCTACGAGCAGTACTTC. This codes for CASSQAKLSYEQYF.

V gene TRBV30 combines with J gene TRBJ1-1; D might be TRBD1 (5 bases). Deletions cut 3 bases from V and 6 bases from J, with 11 bases between. The CDR3 has 12 residues. Germline CDR1 GTSNPN, CDR2 SVGIG (reference sequence). The CDR3: CAWRLGVSEAFF. The DNA for the CDR3 is TGTGCCTGGAGGTTAGGGGTATCTGAAGCTTTCTTT.

The chain recombines TRBV19 with TRBJ1-5; D is undetermined. Germline CDR1 is LNHDA and CDR2 is SQIVND (reference sequence). V was cut by 6 bases and J by 5 bases, with 11 bases left in between. CDR3 length equals 13 residues. Written as DNA, the CDR3 is TGTGCCAGTAGCTCTAACTTCTATCAGCCCCAGCATTTT. It translates to CASSSNFYQPQHF.

The J gene is TRBJ2-5, the V gene TRBV14, with 9 bases that match TRBD1. The CDR3 sequence is 15 residues long. Germline V gene data show CDR1 as SGHDN and CDR2 as FVKESK. The junction had 5 bases not matched to a gene; V was cut back by 1 base and J by 5 bases. The DNA of the CDR3 is TGTGCCAGCAGCCAAGTCCGGGACAGGGATGAGACCCAGTACTTC. Translation: CASSQVRDRDETQYF.

The chain has TRBV7-2 and TRBJ1-4, with 7 nucleotides matching TRBD1. The CDR3 extends over 15 amino acids. The V and J ends lost 5 bases and 5 bases, in that order; junction bases with no gene match: 8. The germline CDR1 and CDR2 sequences are SGHTA and FQGNSA. Here the CDR3 reads CASSPETGRNEKLFF. The CDR3 DNA is TGTGCCAGCAGCCCCGAGACAGGGAGAAATGAAAAACTGTTTTTT.

V and J are TRBV15 and TRBJ1-1, with 7 bases lining up with TRBD1. Germline V lookup: CDR1 LNHNV, CDR2 YYDKDF (reference sequence). The CDR3 extends over 15 amino acids. V gave up 5 bases and J gave up 1 base; unmatched junction bases: 7. Written as DNA, the CDR3 is TGTGCCACCAGCCAAGAAAGGACAGGGAACACTGAAGCTTTCTTT. Protein: CATSQERTGNTEAFF.

This chain uses TRBV28 with TRBJ1-1; no reliable D call. CDR3 length: 13 residues. The germline gives CDR1 MDHEN, CDR2 SYDVKM. V dropped 6 bases and J dropped 8 bases, with 16 bases sitting between them. CDR3 protein: CASRLLTPREAFF. Here the CDR3 DNA reads TGTGCCAGCAGGCTCCTGACCCCGAGGGAAGCTTTCTTT.

This chain links TRBV19 with TRBJ2-7, with 12 bases aligning to TRBD2. Germline assignment: CDR1 LNHDA and CDR2 SQIVND (reference sequence). V shed 3 bases and J 3 bases; nucleotides not matched to a gene: 9. The CDR3 consists of 17 residues. Here the CDR3 DNA reads TGTGCCAGTAGTATGAGGACTAGCGGGATGCCCTACTACGAGCAGTACTTC. Amino acid sequence: CASSMRTSGMPYYEQYF. Together with reference TRBV19 and TRBJ2-7, the CDR3 gives the full variable domain: DGGITQSPKYLFRKEGQNVTLSCEQNLNHDAMYWYRQDPGQGLRLIYYSQIVNDFQKGDIAEGYSVSREKKESFPLTVTSAQKNPTAFYLCASSMRTSGMPYYEQYFGPGTRLTVT.

The rearrangement uses TRBV28 and TRBJ1-2; possible D gene TRBD1, 5 bases. CDR3 length equals 14 residues. Germline V gene lookup returns CDR1 MDHEN and CDR2 SYDVKM. Between the trimmed V and J ends, which lost 5 bases and 0 bases, there was a span of 10 bases. The CDR3 sequence is CASSTDISNYGYTF. CDR3 DNA: TGTGCCAGCAGTACGGACATCTCTAACTATGGCTACACCTTC.